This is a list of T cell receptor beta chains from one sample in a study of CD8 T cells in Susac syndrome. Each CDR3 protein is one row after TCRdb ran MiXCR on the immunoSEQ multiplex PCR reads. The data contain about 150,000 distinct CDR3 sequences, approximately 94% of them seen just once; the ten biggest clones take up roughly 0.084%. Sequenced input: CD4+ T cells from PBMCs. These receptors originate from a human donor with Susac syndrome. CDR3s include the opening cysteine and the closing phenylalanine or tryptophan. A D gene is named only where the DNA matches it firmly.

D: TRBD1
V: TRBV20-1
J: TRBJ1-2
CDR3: CSAGTGYGYTF
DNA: TGCAGTGCAGGGACAGGGTATGGCTACACCTTC

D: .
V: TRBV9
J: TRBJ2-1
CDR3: CASSVGLSSYNEQFF
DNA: TGTGCCAGCAGCGTAGGACTGAGCTCCTACAATGAGCAGTTCTTC

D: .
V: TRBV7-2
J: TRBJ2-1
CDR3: CASSLGLGAVGNEQFF
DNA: TGTGCCAGCAGCTTAGGGCTGGGCGCAGTCGGGAATGAGCAGTTCTTC

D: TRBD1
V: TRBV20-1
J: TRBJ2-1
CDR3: CSASPGQVSYNEQFF
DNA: TGCAGTGCTAGTCCAGGACAGGTGTCTTACAATGAGCAGTTCTTC

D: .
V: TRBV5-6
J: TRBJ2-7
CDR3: CASSLGWGENYEQYF
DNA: TGTGCCAGCAGCTTGGGTTGGGGGGAGAACTACGAGCAGTACTTC

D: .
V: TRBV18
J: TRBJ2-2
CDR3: CASSLSTGRDTGELFF
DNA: TGTGCCAGCTCACTCTCGACTGGCCGTGACACCGGGGAGCTGTTTTTT

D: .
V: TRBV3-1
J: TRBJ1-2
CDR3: CASSHRYGYTF
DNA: TGTGCCAGCAGCCACCGCTATGGCTACACCTTC

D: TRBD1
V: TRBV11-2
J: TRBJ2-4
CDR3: CASSLDLLQGAMNIQYF
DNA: TGTGCCAGCAGCTTAGATCTTTTACAGGGGGCGATGAACATTCAGTACTTC

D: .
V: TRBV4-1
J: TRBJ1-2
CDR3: CASSQETGQGGYTF
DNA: TGCGCCAGCAGCCAAGAGACAGGTCAGGGTGGCTACACCTTC

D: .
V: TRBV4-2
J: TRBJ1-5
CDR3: CASSQDTVNQPQHF
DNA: TGTGCCAGCAGCCAAGATACGGTTAATCAGCCCCAGCATTTT